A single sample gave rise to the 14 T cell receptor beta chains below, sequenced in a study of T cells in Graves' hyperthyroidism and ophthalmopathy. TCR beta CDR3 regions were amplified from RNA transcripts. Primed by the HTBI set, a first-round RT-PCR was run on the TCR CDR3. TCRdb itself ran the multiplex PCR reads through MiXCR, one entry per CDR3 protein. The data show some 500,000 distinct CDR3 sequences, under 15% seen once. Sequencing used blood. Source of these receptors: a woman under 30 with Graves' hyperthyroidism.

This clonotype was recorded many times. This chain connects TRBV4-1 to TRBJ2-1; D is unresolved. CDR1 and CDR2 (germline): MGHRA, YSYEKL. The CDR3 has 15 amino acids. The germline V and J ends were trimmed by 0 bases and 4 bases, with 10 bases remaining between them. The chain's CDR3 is CASSQDLQIYNEQFF. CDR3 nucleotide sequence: TGCGCCAGCAGCCAAGATCTACAGATTTACAATGAGCAGTTCTTC.

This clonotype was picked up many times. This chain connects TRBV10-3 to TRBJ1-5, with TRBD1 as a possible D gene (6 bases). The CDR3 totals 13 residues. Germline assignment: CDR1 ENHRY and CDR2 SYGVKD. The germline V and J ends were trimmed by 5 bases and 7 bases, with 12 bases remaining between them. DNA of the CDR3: TGTGCCATCAGTCCGGCAGGGGAACAGCCCCAGCATTTT. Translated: CAISPAGEQPQHF.

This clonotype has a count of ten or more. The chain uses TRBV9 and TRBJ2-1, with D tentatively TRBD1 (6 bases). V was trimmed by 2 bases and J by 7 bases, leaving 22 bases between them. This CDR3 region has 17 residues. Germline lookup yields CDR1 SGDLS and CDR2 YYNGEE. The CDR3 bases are TGTGCCAGCAGCGTGGGGCACAGGGCTAAAAGCACTAATGAGCAGTTCTTC. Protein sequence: CASSVGHRAKSTNEQFF.

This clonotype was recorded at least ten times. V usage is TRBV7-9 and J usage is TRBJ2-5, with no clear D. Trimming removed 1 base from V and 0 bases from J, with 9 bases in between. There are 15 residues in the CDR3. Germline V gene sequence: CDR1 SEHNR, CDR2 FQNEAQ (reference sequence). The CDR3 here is CASSLGAHHQETQYF. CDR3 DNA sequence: TGTGCCAGCAGCTTAGGGGCACACCACCAAGAGACCCAGTACTTC.

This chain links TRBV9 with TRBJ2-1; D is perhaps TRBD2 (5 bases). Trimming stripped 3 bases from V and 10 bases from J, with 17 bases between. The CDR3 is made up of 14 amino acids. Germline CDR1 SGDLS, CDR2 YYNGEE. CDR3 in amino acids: CASSAWTVPGEQFF. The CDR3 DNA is TGTGCCAGCAGCGCCTGGACTGTACCGGGGGAGCAGTTCTTC. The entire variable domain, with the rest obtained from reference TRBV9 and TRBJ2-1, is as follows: DSGVTQTPKHLITATGQRVTLRCSPRSGDLSVYWYQQSLDQGLQFLIQYYNGEERAKGNILERFSAQQFPDLHSELNLSSLELGDSALYFCASSAWTVPGEQFFGPGTRLTVL.

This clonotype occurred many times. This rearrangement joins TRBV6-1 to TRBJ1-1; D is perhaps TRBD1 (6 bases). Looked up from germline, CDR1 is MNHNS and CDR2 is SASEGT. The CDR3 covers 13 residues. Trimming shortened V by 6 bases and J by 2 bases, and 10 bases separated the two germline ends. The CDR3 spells CASRRGTNTEAFF. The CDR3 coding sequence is TGTGCCAGCAGGAGGGGGACCAACACTGAAGCTTTCTTT.

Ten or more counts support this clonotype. Written as DNA, the CDR3 is TGTGCCAGCCGGGACAGCCTATCCTACGAGCAGTACGTC. It encodes CASRDSLSYEQYV. The chain carries TRBV28 and TRBJ2-7; 7 bases agree with TRBD1. CDR1 is MDHEN and CDR2 is SYDVKM in the germline V gene. J lost 1 base, V lost 8 bases, and 5 bases had no gene match. The CDR3 consists of 13 residues.

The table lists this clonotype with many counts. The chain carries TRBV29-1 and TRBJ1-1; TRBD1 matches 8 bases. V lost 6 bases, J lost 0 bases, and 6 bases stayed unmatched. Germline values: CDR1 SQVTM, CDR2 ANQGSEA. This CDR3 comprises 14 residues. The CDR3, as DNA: TGCAGCGTCCGAGGACAGGGAGTGAACACTGAAGCTTTCTTT. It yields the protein CSVRGQGVNTEAFF.

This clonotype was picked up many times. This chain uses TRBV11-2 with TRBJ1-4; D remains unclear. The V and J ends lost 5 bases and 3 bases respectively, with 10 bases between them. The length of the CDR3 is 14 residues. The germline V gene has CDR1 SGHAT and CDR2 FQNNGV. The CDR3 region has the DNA TGTGCCAGCAGCCCCAGTGGGGCTAATGAAAAACTGTTTTTT. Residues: CASSPSGANEKLFF.

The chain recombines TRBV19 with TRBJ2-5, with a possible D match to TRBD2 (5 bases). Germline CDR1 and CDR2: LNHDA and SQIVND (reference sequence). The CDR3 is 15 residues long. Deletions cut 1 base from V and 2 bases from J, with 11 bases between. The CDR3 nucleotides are TGTGCCAGTAGTATAGGAGGCGGCGGGCAAGAGACCCAGTACTTC. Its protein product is CASSIGGGGQETQYF. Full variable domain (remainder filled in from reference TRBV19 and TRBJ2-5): DGGITQSPKYLFRKEGQNVTLSCEQNLNHDAMYWYRQDPGQGLRLIYYSQIVNDFQKGDIAEGYSVSREKKESFPLTVTSAQKNPTAFYLCASSIGGGGQETQYFGPGTRLLVL.

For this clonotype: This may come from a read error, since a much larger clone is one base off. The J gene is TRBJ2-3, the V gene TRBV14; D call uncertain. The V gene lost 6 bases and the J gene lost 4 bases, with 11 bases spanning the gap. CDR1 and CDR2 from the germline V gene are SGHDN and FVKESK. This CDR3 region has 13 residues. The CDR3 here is CASSWTAADTQYF. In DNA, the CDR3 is TGTGCCAGCAGTTGGACGGCGGCAGATACGCAGTATTTT. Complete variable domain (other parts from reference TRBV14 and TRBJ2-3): EAGVTQFPSHSVIEKGQTVTLRCDPISGHDNLYWYRRVMGKEIKFLLHFVKESKQDESGMPNNRFLAERTGGTYSTLKVQPAELEDSGVYFCASSWTAADTQYFGPGTRLTVL.

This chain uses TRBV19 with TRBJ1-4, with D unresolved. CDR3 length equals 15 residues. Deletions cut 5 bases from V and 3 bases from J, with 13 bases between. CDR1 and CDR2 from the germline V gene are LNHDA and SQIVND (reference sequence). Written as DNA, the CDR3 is TGTGCCAGTAGTCCCCGGACGGCTTCTAATGAAAAACTGTTTTTT. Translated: CASSPRTASNEKLFF.

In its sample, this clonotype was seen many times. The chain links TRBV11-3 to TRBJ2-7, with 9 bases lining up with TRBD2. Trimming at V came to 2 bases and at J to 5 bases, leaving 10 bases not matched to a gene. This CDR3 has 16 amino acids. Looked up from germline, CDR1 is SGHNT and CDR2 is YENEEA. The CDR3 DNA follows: TGTGCCAGCAGCTTATCACTAGCGGGCGGCCAGAACGAGCAGTACTTC. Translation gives CASSLSLAGGQNEQYF.

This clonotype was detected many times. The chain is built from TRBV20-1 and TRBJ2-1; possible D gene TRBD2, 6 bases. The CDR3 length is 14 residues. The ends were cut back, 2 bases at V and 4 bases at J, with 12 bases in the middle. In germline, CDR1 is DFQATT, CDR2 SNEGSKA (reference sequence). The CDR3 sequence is CSARLRDWYNEQFF. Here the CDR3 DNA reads TGCAGTGCTAGACTCCGGGACTGGTACAATGAGCAGTTCTTC.